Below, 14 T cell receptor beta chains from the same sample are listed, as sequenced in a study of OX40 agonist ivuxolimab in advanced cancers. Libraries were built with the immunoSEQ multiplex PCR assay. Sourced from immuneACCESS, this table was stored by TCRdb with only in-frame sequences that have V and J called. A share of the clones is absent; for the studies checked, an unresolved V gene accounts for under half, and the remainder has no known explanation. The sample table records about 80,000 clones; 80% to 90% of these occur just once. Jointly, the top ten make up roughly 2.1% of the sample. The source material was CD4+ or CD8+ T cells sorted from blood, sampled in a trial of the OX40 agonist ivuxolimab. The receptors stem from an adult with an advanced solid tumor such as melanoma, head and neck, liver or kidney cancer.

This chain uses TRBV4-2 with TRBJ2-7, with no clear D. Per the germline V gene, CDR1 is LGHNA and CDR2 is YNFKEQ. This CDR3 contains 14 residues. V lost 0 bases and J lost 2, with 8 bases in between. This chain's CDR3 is CASSQDLAPYEQYF. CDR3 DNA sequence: TGTGCCAGCAGCCAAGATCTCGCGCCCTACGAGCAGTACTTC.

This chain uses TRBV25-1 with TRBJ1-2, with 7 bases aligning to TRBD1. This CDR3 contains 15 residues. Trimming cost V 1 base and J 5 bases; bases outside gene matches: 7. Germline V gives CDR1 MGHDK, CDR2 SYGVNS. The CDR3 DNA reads TGTGCCAGCAGTGAATCCCCCCTGACAGGGTATGGCTACACCTTC. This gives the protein CASSESPLTGYGYTF.

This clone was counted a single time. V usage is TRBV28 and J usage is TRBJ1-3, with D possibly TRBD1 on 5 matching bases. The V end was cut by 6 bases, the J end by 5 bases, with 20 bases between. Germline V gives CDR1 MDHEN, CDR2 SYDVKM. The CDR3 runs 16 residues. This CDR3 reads CASSTASGPRRNTIYF. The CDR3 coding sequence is TGTGCCAGCAGCACCGCATCAGGGCCGCGAAGAAACACCATATATTTT.

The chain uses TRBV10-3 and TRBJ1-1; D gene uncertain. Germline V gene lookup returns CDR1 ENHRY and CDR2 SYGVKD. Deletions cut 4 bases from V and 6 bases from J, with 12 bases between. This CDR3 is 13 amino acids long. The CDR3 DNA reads TGTGCCATCAGTGTGAGGGAGGCGGCTGAAGCTTTCTTT. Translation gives CAISVREAAEAFF.

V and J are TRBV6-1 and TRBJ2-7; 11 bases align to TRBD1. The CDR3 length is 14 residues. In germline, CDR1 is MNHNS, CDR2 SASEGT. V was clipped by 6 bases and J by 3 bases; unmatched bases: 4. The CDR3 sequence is CASRTDRGHYEQYF. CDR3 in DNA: TGTGCCAGCAGGACGGACAGGGGGCACTACGAGCAGTACTTC.

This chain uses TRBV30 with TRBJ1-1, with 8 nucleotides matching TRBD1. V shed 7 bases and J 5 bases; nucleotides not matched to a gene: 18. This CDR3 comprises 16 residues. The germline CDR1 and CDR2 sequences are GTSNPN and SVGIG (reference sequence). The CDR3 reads CASLPDRVGKLTEAFF. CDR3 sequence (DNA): TGTGCCTCCCTACCGGACAGGGTGGGTAAACTTACTGAAGCTTTCTTT.

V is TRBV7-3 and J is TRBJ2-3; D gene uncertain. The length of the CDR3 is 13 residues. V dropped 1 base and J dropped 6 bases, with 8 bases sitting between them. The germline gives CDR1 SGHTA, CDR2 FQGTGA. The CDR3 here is CASSLKGADTQYF. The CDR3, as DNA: TGTGCCAGCAGCTTAAAAGGTGCCGATACGCAGTATTTT.

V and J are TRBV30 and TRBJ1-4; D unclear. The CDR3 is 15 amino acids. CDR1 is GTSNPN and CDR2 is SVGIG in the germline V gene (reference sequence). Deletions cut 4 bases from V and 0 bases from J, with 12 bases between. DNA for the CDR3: TGTGCCTGGACAAGGTACAGAACAACTAATGAAAAACTGTTTTTT. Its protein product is CAWTRYRTTNEKLFF.

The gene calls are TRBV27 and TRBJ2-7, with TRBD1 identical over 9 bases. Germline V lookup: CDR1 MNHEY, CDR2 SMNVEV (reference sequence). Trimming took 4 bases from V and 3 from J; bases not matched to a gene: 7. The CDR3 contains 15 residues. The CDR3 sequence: CASSWSGTGIYEQYF. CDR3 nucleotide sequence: TGTGCCAGCAGTTGGTCCGGGACAGGGATCTACGAGCAGTACTTC.

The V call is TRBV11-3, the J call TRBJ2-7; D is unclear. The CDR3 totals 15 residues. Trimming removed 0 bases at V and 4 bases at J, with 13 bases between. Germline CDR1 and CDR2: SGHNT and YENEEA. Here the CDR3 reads CASSLDGPVAYEQYF. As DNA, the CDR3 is TGTGCCAGCAGCTTAGACGGTCCAGTAGCATACGAGCAGTACTTC.

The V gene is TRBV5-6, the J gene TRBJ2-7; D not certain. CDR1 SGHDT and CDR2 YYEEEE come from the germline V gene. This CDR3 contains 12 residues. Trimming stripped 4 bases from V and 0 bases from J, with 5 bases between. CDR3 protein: CASSLSSYEQYF. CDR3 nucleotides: TGTGCCAGCAGCCTGAGCTCCTACGAGCAGTACTTC.

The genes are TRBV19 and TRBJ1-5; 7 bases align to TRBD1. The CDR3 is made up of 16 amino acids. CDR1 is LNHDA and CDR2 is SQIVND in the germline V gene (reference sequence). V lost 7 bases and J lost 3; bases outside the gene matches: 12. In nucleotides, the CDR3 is TGTGCCAGTACCATTAACCTGGGACAGAACAATCAGCCCCAGCATTTT. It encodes CASTINLGQNNQPQHF.

The CDR3 reads CAISSLAGERAYEQYF. The DNA for the CDR3 is TGTGCCATCAGTTCTTTAGCGGGGGAGAGAGCCTACGAGCAGTACTTC. The rearrangement uses TRBV10-3 and TRBJ2-7; 9 bases line up with TRBD2. The CDR3 has 16 amino acids. CDR1 is ENHRY, CDR2 SYGVKD, per germline. With V trimmed by 5 bases and J by 2 bases, 10 bases remained unmatched.

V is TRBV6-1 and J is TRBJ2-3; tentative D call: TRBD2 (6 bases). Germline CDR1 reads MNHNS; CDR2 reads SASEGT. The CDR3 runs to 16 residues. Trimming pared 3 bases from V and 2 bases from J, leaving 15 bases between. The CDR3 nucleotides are TGTGCCAGCAGTGATAGGGTCGGACTAAACACAGATACGCAGTATTTT. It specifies CASSDRVGLNTDTQYF.